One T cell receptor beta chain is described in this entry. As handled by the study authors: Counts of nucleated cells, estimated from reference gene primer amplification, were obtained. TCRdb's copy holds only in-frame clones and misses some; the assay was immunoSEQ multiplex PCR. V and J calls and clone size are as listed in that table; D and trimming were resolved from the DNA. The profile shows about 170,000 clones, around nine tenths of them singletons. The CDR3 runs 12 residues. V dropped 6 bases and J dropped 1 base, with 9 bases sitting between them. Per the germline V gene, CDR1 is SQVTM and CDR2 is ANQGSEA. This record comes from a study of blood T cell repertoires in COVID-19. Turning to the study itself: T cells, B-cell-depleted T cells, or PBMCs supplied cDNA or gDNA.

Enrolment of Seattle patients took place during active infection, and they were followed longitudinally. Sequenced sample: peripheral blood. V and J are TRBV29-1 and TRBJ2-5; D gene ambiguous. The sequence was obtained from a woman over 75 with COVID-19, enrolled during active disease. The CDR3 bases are TGCAGCGTCGGAGAGCTCCAAGAGACCCAGTACTTC. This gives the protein CSVGELQETQYF.